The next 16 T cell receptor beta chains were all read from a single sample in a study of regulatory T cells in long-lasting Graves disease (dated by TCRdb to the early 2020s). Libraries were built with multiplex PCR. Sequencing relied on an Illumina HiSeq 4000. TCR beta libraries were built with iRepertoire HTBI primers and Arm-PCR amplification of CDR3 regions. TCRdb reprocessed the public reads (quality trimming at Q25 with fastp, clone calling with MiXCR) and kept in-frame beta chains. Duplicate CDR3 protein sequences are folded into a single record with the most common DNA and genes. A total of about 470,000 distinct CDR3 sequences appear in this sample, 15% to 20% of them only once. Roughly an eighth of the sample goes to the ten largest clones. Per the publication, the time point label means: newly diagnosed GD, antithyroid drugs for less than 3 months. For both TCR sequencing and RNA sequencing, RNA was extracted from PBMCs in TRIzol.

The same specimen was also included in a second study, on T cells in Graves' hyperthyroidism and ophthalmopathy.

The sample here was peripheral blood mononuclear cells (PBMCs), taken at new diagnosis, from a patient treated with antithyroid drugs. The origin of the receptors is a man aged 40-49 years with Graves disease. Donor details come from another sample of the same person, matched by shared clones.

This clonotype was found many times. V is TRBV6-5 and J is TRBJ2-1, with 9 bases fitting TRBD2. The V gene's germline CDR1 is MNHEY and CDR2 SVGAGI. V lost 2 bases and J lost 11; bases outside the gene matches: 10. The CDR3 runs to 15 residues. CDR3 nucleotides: TGTGCCAGCAGTTACGAGCGGGAGGCTCCTATGAAGCAGTTCTTC. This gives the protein CASSYEREAPMKQFF.

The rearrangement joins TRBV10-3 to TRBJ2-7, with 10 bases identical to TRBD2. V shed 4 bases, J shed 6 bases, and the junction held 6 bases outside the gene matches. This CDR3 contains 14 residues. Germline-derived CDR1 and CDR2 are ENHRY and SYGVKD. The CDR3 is CAISALAGEGEQYF. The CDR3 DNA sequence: TGTGCCATCAGTGCGCTAGCGGGAGAGGGCGAGCAGTACTTC.

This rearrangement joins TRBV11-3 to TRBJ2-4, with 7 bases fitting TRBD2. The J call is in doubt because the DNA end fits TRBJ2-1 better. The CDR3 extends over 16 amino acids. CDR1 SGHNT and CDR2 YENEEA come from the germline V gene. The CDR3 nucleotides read TGTGCCAGCAGCTTGTCTCCGGGAGGTGCGGGAAACATTCAGTTCTTC. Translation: CASSLSPGGAGNIQFF.

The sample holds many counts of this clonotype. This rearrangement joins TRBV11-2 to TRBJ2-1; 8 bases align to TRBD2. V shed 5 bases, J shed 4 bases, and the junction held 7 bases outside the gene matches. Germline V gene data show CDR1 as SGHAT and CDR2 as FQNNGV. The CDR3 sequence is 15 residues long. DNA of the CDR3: TGTGCCAGCAGCCAATCTACTAGCGGTTACAATGAGCAGTTCTTC. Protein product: CASSQSTSGYNEQFF.

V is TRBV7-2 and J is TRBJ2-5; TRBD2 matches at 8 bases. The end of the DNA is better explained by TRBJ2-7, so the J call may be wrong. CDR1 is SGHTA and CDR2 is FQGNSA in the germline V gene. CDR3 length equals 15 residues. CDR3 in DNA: TGTGCCAGCAACCAGGAGGGAGCTAGCGGGTACGAGCAGTACTTC. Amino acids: CASNQEGASGYEQYF.

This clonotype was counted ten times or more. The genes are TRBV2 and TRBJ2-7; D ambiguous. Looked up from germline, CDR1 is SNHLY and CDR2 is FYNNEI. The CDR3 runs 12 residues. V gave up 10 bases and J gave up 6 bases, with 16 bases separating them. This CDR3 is CATSRFKGEQYF. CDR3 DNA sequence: TGTGCCACCTCACGATTCAAGGGCGAGCAGTACTTC.

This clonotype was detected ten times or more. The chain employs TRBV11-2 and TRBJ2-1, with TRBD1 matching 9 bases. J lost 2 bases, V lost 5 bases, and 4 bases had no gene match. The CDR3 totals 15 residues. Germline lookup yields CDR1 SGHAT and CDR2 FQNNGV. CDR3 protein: CASSPDRGAYNEQFF. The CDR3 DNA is TGTGCCAGCAGCCCGGACAGGGGAGCCTACAATGAGCAGTTCTTC.

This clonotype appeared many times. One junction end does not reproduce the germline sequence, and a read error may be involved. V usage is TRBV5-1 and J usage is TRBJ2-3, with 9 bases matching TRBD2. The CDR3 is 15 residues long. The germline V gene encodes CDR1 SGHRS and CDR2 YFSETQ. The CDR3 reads CASSLALAGTDTQYF. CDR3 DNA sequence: TGTGCCAGCAGCTTAGCCCTAGCGGGAACAGATACGCAGTATTTT.

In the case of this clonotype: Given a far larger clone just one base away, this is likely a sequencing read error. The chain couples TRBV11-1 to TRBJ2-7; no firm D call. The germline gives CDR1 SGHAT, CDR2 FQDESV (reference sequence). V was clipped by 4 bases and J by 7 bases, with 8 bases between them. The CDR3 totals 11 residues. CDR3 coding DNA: TGTGCCAGCAGCTCAGACAATGAGCAGTACTTC. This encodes CASSSDNEQYF.

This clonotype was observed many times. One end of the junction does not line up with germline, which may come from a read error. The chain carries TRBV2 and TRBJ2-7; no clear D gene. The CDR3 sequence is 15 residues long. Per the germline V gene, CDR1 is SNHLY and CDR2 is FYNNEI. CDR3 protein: CASREVPEFSYEQYF. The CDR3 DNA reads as TGTGCCAGCAGGGAAGTTCCAGAATTCTCCTACGAGCAGTACTTC.

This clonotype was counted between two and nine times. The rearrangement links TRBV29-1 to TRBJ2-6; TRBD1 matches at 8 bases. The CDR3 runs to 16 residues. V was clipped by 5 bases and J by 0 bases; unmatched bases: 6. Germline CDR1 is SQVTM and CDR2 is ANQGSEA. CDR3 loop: CSVSDRVDSGANVLTF. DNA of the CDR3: TGCAGCGTTTCGGACAGGGTCGACTCTGGGGCCAACGTCCTGACTTTC.

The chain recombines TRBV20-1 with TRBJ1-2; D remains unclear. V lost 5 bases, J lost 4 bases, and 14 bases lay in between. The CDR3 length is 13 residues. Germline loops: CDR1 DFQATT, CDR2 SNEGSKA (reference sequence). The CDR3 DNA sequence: TGCAGTGCTTCCTTGTTAGTCGCCTATGGCTACACCTTC. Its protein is CSASLLVAYGYTF.

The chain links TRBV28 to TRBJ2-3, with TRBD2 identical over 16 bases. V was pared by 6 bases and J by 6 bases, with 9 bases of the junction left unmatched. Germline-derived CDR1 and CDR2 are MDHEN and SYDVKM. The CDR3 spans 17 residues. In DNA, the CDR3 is TGTGCCAGCAGGGGTGGGGGGACTAGCGGGAGGGCGGATACGCAGTATTTT. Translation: CASRGGGTSGRADTQYF.

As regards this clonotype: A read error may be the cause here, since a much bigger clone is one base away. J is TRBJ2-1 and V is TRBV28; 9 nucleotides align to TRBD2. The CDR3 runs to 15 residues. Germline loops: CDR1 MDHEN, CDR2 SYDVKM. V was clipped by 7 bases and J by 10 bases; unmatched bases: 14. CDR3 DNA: TGTGCCAGCATAACTAGCGGGCGAAGCTCCTACGAGCAGTTCTTC. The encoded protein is CASITSGRSSYEQFF.

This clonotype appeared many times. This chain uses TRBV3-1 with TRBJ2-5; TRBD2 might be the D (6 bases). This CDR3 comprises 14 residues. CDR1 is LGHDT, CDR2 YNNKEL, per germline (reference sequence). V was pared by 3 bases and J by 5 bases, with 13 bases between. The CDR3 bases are TGTGCCAGCAGCCACTGGCTAGCGTCTGAGACCCAGTACTTC. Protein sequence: CASSHWLASETQYF.

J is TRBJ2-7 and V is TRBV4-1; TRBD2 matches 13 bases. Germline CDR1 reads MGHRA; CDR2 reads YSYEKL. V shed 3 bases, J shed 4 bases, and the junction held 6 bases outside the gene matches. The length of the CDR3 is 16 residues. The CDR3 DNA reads TGCGCCAGCAGCCAGGGCGGACTAGCGGGAGTGTACGAGCAGTACTTC. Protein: CASSQGGLAGVYEQYF.